This T cell receptor beta chain was captured by sequencing in a study of cytomegalovirus exposure and HLA in healthy donors. Findings and caveats of the study: It was only CMV serostatus that was available as immune exposure information. Segments of the TCR beta V type were, in most cases, productive about 90% or about 30% of the time in an earlier analysis. Reported findings show TCR beta sequences accurately forecast HLA-A and HLA-B alleles in most subjects. Per a later analysis, HLA-associated TCR beta chains showed more clonal expansion than other, equally common TCR beta chains.

This clone appeared a few times. Its antigen is unknown. PCR employed 60 Vbeta and 13 Jbeta primers. Only in-frame clones appear in the TCRdb table, and some are missing; sequencing was by immunoSEQ multiplex PCR. The sample consists of 110,000 or so clones, 74% of them appearing once. V was cut by 4 bases and J by 6 bases, with 17 bases left in between. Germline lookup yields CDR1 MDHEN and CDR2 SYDVKM. The CDR3 has 15 amino acids. This clonotype was sampled from a human donor in good health. Specimen: PBMCs. The J gene is TRBJ2-3, the V gene TRBV28; D perhaps matches TRBD2 (7 bases). CDR3 coding DNA: TGTGCCAGCAGTTCCCCGGGGGGCGGGACCGATACGCAGTATTTT. It yields the protein CASSSPGGGTDTQYF. Complete variable domain (other parts from reference TRBV28 and TRBJ2-3): DVKVTQSSRYLVKRTGEKVFLECVQDMDHENMFWYRQDPGLGLRLIYFSYDVKMKEKGDIPEGYSVSREKKERFSLILESASTNQTSMYLCASSSPGGGTDTQYFGPGTRLTVL.